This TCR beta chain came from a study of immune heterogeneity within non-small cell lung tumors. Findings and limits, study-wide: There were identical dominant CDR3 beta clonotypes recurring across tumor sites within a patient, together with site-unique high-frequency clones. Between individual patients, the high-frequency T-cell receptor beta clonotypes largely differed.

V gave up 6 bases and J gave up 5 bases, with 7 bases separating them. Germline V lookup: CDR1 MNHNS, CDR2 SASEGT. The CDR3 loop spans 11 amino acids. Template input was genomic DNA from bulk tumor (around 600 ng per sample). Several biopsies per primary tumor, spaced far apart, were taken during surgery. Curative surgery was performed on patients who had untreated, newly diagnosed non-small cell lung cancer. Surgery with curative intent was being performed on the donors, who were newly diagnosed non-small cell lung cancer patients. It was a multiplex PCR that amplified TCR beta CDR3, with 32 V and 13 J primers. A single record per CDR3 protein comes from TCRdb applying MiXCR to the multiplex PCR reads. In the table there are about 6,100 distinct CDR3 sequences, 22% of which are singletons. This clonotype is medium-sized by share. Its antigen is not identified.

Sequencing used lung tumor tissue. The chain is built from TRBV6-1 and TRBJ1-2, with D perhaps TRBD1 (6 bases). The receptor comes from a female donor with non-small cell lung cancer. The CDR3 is CASRTGYGYTF. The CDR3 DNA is TGTGCCAGCAGGACAGGTTATGGCTACACCTTC.